This T cell receptor (beta chain) comes out of a study of blood T cell repertoires in COVID-19. Looking at the study overall: Samples came from the United States, Italy and Spain, spanning acute and convalescent COVID-19. T cells, B-cell-depleted T cells, or PBMCs supplied cDNA or gDNA.

The V segment lost 3 bases and the J segment 1 base; nucleotides outside the gene matches: 6. The germline gives CDR1 MNHEY, CDR2 SVGAGI. The length of the CDR3 is 16 residues. Per the study methods: Amplification of reference gene primers provided the estimated nucleated cell counts. Repertoires were generated with immunoSEQ multiplex PCR, while TCRdb's copy carries only in-frame clones and drops some. D and trimming were read from the DNA, whereas the V and J calls and clone size are those reported in that table. The sample contains 150,000 to 200,000 clones, roughly 85% of which appear only once. This receptor was obtained from a man between 60 and 75 years old with acute or convalescent COVID-19. V is TRBV6-5 and J is TRBJ1-1; TRBD1 agrees at 9 bases. Material: peripheral blood. The CDR3 reads CASSYTGTGKNTEAFF. The CDR3 nucleotides are TGTGCCAGCAGTTATACCGGGACAGGGAAGAACACTGAAGCTTTCTTT.